Below, one TCR beta chain is given with its context. The antigen this receptor binds is unknown. The sample holds no much larger clone one base away, and base qualities are not on file. The data originate from a study of blood T cell repertoires in COVID-19 (dated by TCRdb to about 2020). Some background on the complete study: The collaborator samples originated in the United States, Italy and Spain and spanned the acute and convalescent phases of COVID-19. The prospective study material was composed of cDNA or gDNA derived from T cells, B-cell-depleted T cells, or PBMCs. The dataset comprised deeply sampled blood TCRbeta repertoires from subjects exposed to, actively infected with, or recovered from COVID-19. The repertoires were made available in a free public database intended to serve as a resource for research on the immune response to SARS-CoV-2. The samples were drawn from two sources: the first 160 participants of the ongoing ImmuneRACE study, and 1,200 or so subjects contributed by 6 global collaborators. Nearly every sample came with metadata listing a de-identified subject ID, COVID-19 status, age in years and sex. Where available, HLA class I and class II types were taken from metadata supplied by the sample provider and were not determined by assay-based typing.

The paper's findings and limits, for the study overall: Clinical and demographic metadata were provided uncurated, with the amount varying by source and participant.

The immunoSEQ Assay, a bias-controlled multiplex PCR, was used to amplify TCRbeta CDR3 regions from genomic DNA. The paper's data handling went like this. The number of nucleated cells in each sample was estimated from the amplification of reference gene primers within the assay. To quantify the absolute abundance of each unique TCRbeta CDR3 rearrangement, sequence reads were collapsed and filtered. For each sample, productive Simpson clonality was calculated by taking the square root of Simpson's diversity index across productive rearrangements. TCRdb stores this immuneACCESS table with in-frame sequences only. Part of the clones is absent; in the studies checked, under half of the shortfall reflects unresolved V genes, and no reason is known for the rest. D and trimming were read from the DNA, whereas the V and J calls and clone size are those reported in that table. The sample yields a few hundred thousand clones; roughly 90% were counted once. The top ten clones comprise around 18% of the sample.

The CDR3 numbers 15 residues from cysteine through phenylalanine. The kept DNA is CDR3 alone, 45 bases in frame from the first base. The germline V gene yields SGHTA for CDR1 and FQGNSA for CDR2. The V end gives up 5 bases and the J end 2 bases, leaving 5 bases in the junction not matched to a gene. In the prospective study, participants were roughly 18 to 90 years old, resided in about two dozen geographic areas of the United States, and were enrolled through a virtual design. To assign participants to cohorts, the prospective study relied on clinical history that participants themselves reported in a screening survey and a study questionnaire. Recovered participants in ImmuneRACE Cohort 3 were defined by two consecutive negative NP/OP PCR tests, clearance by a healthcare professional, or resolution of symptoms. Each participant in the prospective study had whole blood, serum and a nasopharyngeal or oropharyngeal swab collected by mobile phlebotomists. Additional blood draws and questionnaires over an approximately two-month period could optionally be provided by prospective study participants. Prospective study blood samples were shipped either frozen or at room temperature before DNA extraction.

The source material was PBMCs or T cells enriched from blood (not recorded which). The chain is assembled from TRBV7-2 and TRBJ1-3, with 8 bases matching TRBD1. This receptor was taken from a woman in her 30s who had recovered from COVID-19. CDR3 loop: CASSHTQGAGNTIYF. The DNA sequence is given as TGTGCCAGCAGCCACACACAGGGGGCTGGAAACACCATATATTTT.